The present TCR beta chain was sequenced within a study of type 1 regulatory T cells. Across the whole study: An in vitro protocol generated T-allo10, a Tr1-enriched, alloantigen-specific CD4 T cell product.

This clonotype was found a few times. TCRdb redid the calling of the reads with MiXCR, one entry per CDR3 protein. The table has approximately 100,000 distinct CDR3 sequences, roughly 31% seen once. This receptor was obtained from a human donor in good health. Material: CD4+ T cells, either the whole sample or a sorted fraction (not recorded which).

The CDR3 sequence is CSARTPSGGQFF. The CDR3 DNA follows: TGCAGTGCTAGAACTCCTAGCGGGGGGCAGTTCTTC. The J gene is TRBJ2-1, the V gene TRBV20-1; 10 bases are shared with TRBD2. Germline-derived CDR1 and CDR2 are DFQATT and SNEGSKA (reference sequence). The V segment lost 2 bases and the J segment 12 bases; nucleotides outside the gene matches: 4. The CDR3 runs 12 residues.